This T cell receptor (beta chain) was captured in a study of low-dose radiotherapy and immunotherapy resistance in tumors. About the study: Intravenous ipilimumab 1 mg/kg every six weeks was given with nivolumab 240 mg every two weeks.

TRAV- and TRBV-specific primers were used for first-strand cDNA, which covered alpha and beta chains. A roughly 21-cycle PCR with a constant-region primer and V-primer adapter amplified TCRs. MiXCR was run by TCRdb on the reads, yielding one entry per CDR3 protein. There are about 64,000 distinct CDR3 sequences in the sample; less than 30% occur only once, and 6.6% lies in the top ten. Time point denoted: before trial treatment. Germline lookup yields CDR1 SGDLS and CDR2 YYNGEE. The CDR3 contains 13 residues. Trimming pared 4 bases from V and 0 bases from J, leaving 8 bases between. This clonotype has ten or more counts.

The receptor comes from a male donor with rectosigmoid adenocarcinoma. The chain employs TRBV9 and TRBJ2-7; perhaps D is TRBD1 or TRBD2 (6 bases each). The specimen was PBMCs, collected before treatment. The CDR3 region has the DNA TGTGCCAGCAGCAGGGGGGTCTCCTACGAGCAGTACTTC. It yields the protein CASSRGVSYEQYF.